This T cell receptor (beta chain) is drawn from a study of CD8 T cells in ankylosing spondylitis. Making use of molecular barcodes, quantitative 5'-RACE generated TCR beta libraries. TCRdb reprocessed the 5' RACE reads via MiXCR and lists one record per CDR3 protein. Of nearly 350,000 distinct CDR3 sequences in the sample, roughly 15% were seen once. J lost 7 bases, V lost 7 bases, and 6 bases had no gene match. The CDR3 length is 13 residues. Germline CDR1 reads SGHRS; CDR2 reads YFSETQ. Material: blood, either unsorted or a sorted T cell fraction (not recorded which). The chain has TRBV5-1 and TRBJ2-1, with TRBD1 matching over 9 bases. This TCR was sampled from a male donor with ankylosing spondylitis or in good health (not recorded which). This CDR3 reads CASQATGGNEQFF. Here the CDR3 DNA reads TGCGCCAGCCAGGCGACAGGGGGGAATGAGCAGTTCTTC.